The clone carrying this T cell receptor beta chain showed up just once. These data belong to a study of blood T cell repertoires in COVID-19. Study details: COVID-19 samples collected from the United States, Italy and Spain covered acute and convalescent phases. PBMCs, B-cell-depleted T cells, or T cells provided the cDNA or gDNA that made up the material.

Trimming stripped 0 bases from V and 5 bases from J, with 14 bases between. The CDR3 length is 16 residues. Germline CDR1 and CDR2: SGHDT and YYEEEE. TCRdb keeps only in-frame clones here, not all; method: immunoSEQ multiplex PCR. The repertoire holds approximately 260,000 clones, with 70% to 90% as singletons. The rearrangement uses TRBV5-6 and TRBJ1-4; D not certain. Specimen: peripheral blood. This TCR was recovered from an older woman with acute or convalescent COVID-19. This CDR3 reads CASSLGPGRRNEKLFF. CDR3 DNA: TGTGCCAGCAGCTTGGGGCCGGGGAGACGGAATGAAAAACTGTTTTTT. Filled out from reference TRBV5-6 and TRBJ1-4, the complete variable domain reads DAGVTQSPTHLIKTRGQQVTLRCSPKSGHDTVSWYQQALGQGPQFIFQYYEEEERQRGNFPDRFSGHQFPNYSSELNVNALLLGDSALYLCASSLGPGRRNEKLFFGSGTQLSVL.